A selection of T cell receptor beta chains follows, all from one sample in a study of cytomegalovirus exposure and HLA in healthy donors. Assay: immunoSEQ multiplex PCR; the TCRdb copy retains only in-frame clones and omits some. The table lists about 190,000 clones, roughly four fifths of them singletons. The source material was PBMCs. Receptors originate from a woman aged 30 to 39 in good health and CMV-seropositive. The CDR3 runs from the conserved cysteine through the conserved F or W. D genes are given only for firm matches. Clone size is stated in some rows and not others, as once, few, many or a class when expanded.

J gene	D gene	clone size	V gene	CDR3 protein	CDR3 DNA
TRBJ1-2	.	.	TRBV7-2	CASTWSGKIYGYTF	TGTGCCAGTACTTGGAGCGGGAAGATTTATGGCTACACCTTC
TRBJ2-1	TRBD2	.	TRBV18	CASSPLAGRGGEQFF	TGTGCCAGCTCACCTCTAGCGGGAAGGGGCGGTGAGCAGTTCTTC
TRBJ1-4	.	.	TRBV2	CASSSTGMTNEKLFF	TGTGCCAGCAGTAGTACAGGGATGACTAATGAAAAACTGTTTTTT
TRBJ2-1	TRBD2	.	TRBV5-6	CASSLDSGRMYNEQFF	TGTGCCAGCAGCTTGGACAGCGGGAGGATGTACAATGAGCAGTTCTTC
TRBJ2-1	.	.	TRBV5-1	CASSLNGGEQFF	TGCGCCAGCAGCCTGAACGGTGGTGAGCAGTTCTTC
TRBJ2-5	TRBD1	.	TRBV5-1	CASSLAGGGAMGTGAGEETQYF	TGCGCCAGCAGCTTGGCCGGCGGGGGAGCTATGGGGACAGGGGCCGGTGAAGAGACCCAGTACTTC
TRBJ2-1	TRBD2	few	TRBV11-2	CASSLDPSGRDEQFF	TGTGCCAGCAGCTTAGATCCTAGCGGGAGAGACGAGCAGTTCTTC
TRBJ2-7	TRBD2	.	TRBV27	CASSSLAGSKYEQYF	TGTGCCAGCAGTTCTCTAGCGGGGTCTAAGTACGAGCAGTACTTC
TRBJ2-7	.	.	TRBV27	CASTSPSGKREQYF	TGTGCCAGCACCTCCCCCTCAGGGAAGCGCGAGCAGTACTTC
TRBJ2-1	.	.	TRBV5-1	CASSLAGVGYNEQFF	TGCGCCAGCAGCTTGGCGGGAGTTGGCTACAATGAGCAGTTCTTC
TRBJ1-4	.	.	TRBV27	CASSQTWWTATNEKLFF	TGTGCCAGCAGTCAAACCTGGTGGACAGCAACTAATGAAAAACTGTTTTTT
TRBJ1-1	TRBD1	.	TRBV29-1	CSVDDRDRMNTEAFF	TGCAGCGTTGATGACCGGGACAGAATGAACACTGAAGCTTTCTTT
TRBJ2-7	TRBD2	.	TRBV7-9	CSSSPSGRADEQYF	TGTTCCAGCAGCCCTAGCGGGAGGGCCGACGAGCAGTACTTC
TRBJ2-1	TRBD2	.	TRBV2	CASSEAGLAVEGPYNEQFF	TGTGCCAGCAGTGAAGCAGGACTAGCGGTAGAGGGACCATACAATGAGCAGTTCTTC
TRBJ1-5	.	.	TRBV7-9	CASRRRGNQPQHF	TGTGCCAGCAGGCGCAGGGGCAATCAGCCCCAGCATTTT
TRBJ2-1	.	.	TRBV5-6	CASSWDRRGEQFF	TGTGCCAGCAGTTGGGACCGGCGGGGAGAGCAGTTCTTC
TRBJ2-2	TRBD1	.	TRBV6-5	CASSYLGQGSTGELFF	TGTGCCAGCAGTTACCTGGGACAGGGGAGCACCGGGGAGCTGTTTTTT
TRBJ2-7	TRBD2	few	TRBV6-1	CASSVIAGSSYEQYF	TGTGCCAGCAGTGTCATAGCGGGCTCCTCCTACGAGCAGTACTTC
TRBJ2-7	TRBD2	.	TRBV28	CASSPGGSGYEQYF	TGTGCCAGCAGTCCCGGGGGGTCTGGGTACGAGCAGTACTTC